The 8 T cell receptor beta chains below come from one sample, sequenced in a study of cytomegalovirus exposure and HLA in healthy donors. 60 Vbeta and 13 Jbeta primers were used in PCR. The data were produced by immunoSEQ multiplex PCR, yet TCRdb's version contains in-frame clones alone and is incomplete. The sample gives about 140,000 clones, approximately 79% of which show up once; under 3.5% is in the top ten. Source material: PBMCs. These receptors originate from a woman aged 25 to 45 in good health and CMV-seronegative.

This clone turned up a few times. This sequence joins TRBV13 and TRBJ1-2; 9 bases line up with TRBD1. The germline V gene has CDR1 PRHDT and CDR2 FYEKMQ (reference sequence). This CDR3 contains 15 residues. V lost 5 bases to trimming and J lost 3 bases; unmatched junction nucleotides: 7. For the CDR3, the DNA is TGTGCCAGCAGCAGGGGACAGGGTTTTTACTATGGCTACACCTTC. Translating it yields CASSRGQGFYYGYTF.

The chain recombines TRBV14 with TRBJ1-2, with 9 bases that match TRBD1. Germline V lookup: CDR1 SGHDN, CDR2 FVKESK. Trimming took 4 bases from V and 7 from J; bases not matched to a gene: 7. The CDR3 runs 14 residues. This chain's CDR3 is CASSLPGQGRGYTF. CDR3 bases: TGTGCCAGCAGCCTCCCGGGACAGGGACGTGGCTACACCTTC.

This chain links TRBV30 with TRBJ1-5; 11 bases fit TRBD1. Germline CDR1 is GTSNPN and CDR2 is SVGIG (reference sequence). The CDR3 consists of 13 residues. V shed 5 bases and J 6 bases; nucleotides not matched to a gene: 3. CDR3 in amino acids: CAWGTGGSQPQHF. In DNA form, the CDR3 reads TGTGCCTGGGGGACAGGGGGGAGTCAGCCCCAGCATTTT.

This clone was detected only a few times. The genes are TRBV27 and TRBJ2-3; 8 nucleotides line up with TRBD1. This CDR3 is built from 16 residues. Per the germline V gene, CDR1 is MNHEY and CDR2 is SMNVEV (reference sequence). J gave up 5 bases and V 1 base, and 8 bases lay outside the gene matches. The CDR3, as DNA: TGTGCCAGCAGTTTATGGGGGCCAGGGGGCCAAGATACGCAGTATTTT. Its translation is CASSLWGPGGQDTQYF.

This chain joins TRBV7-8 and TRBJ1-1, with D perhaps TRBD1 (5 bases). The CDR3 consists of 14 residues. CDR1 and CDR2 from the germline V gene are SGHVS and FQNEAQ. V lost 1 base and J lost 1, with 7 bases in between. CDR3 sequence: CASSLGQRNTEAFF. Written as DNA, the CDR3 is TGTGCCAGCAGCTTAGGACAGAGGAACACTGAAGCTTTCTTT.

The genes are TRBV5-6 and TRBJ1-5, with D possibly being TRBD1 (5 bases). The CDR3 is made up of 14 amino acids. The V gene's germline CDR1 is SGHDT and CDR2 YYEEEE. Trimming removed 0 bases at V and 6 bases at J, with 10 bases between. CDR3 sequence: CASSLGQGGQPQHF. In DNA form, the CDR3 reads TGTGCCAGCAGCTTGGGGCAGGGTGGTCAGCCCCAGCATTTT.

The chain links TRBV30 to TRBJ1-5, with TRBD1 matching 7 bases. The V and J ends lost 0 bases and 2 bases, in that order; junction bases with no gene match: 4. From germline, CDR1 is GTSNPN and CDR2 SVGIG (reference sequence). The CDR3 totals 15 residues. The CDR3 DNA is TGTGCCTGGAGTGTGACAGGACAGGGCAATCAGCCCCAGCATTTT. It specifies CAWSVTGQGNQPQHF.

This clone was counted once. The chain has TRBV5-1 and TRBJ2-4, with D possibly being TRBD2 (6 bases). CDR1 and CDR2 (germline): SGHRS, YFSETQ. Trimming cost V 1 base and J 0 bases, with 20 bases left between them. The CDR3 has 19 residues. Here the CDR3 reads CASSLLMGATGVAKNIQYF. The CDR3 DNA is TGCGCCAGCAGCTTGTTAATGGGAGCTACGGGGGTAGCCAAAAACATTCAGTACTTC.